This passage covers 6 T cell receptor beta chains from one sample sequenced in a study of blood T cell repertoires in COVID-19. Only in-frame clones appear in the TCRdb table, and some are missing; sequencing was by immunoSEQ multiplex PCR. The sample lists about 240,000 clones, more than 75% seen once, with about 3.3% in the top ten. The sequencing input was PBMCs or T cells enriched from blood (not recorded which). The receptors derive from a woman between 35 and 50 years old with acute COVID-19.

The CDR3 region has the DNA TGCGCCAGCACCAAGCTAGCTAGCGGGGAAGAGACCCAGTACTTC. As protein: CASTKLASGEETQYF. The genes are TRBV5-1 and TRBJ2-5; 9 nucleotides match TRBD2. J was trimmed by 3 bases and V by 6 bases; bases with no gene match: 9. Per the germline V gene, CDR1 is SGHRS and CDR2 is YFSETQ. This CDR3 spans 15 amino acids.

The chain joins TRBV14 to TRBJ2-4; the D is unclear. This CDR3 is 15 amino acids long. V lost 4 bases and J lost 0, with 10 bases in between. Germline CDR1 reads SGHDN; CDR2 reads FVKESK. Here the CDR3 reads CASSRSSEAKNIQYF. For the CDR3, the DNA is TGTGCCAGCAGCCGATCCTCAGAAGCCAAAAACATTCAGTACTTC. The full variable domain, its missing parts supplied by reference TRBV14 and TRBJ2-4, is EAGVTQFPSHSVIEKGQTVTLRCDPISGHDNLYWYRRVMGKEIKFLLHFVKESKQDESGMPNNRFLAERTGGTYSTLKVQPAELEDSGVYFCASSRSSEAKNIQYFGAGTRLSVL.

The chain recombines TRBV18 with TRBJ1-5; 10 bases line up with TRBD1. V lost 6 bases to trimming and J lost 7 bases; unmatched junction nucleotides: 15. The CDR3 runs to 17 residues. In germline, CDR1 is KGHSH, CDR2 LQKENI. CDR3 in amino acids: CASSTKGQGPARQPQHF. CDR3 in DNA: TGTGCCAGCTCCACCAAGGGACAGGGGCCAGCCAGGCAGCCCCAGCATTTT.

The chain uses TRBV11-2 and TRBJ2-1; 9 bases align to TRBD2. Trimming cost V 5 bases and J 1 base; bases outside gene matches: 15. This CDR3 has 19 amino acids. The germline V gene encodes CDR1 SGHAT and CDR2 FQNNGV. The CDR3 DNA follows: TGTGCCAGCAGCCGGACTAGCGAGAGTTTCCTGGCGTCCTACAATGAGCAGTTCTTC. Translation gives CASSRTSESFLASYNEQFF.

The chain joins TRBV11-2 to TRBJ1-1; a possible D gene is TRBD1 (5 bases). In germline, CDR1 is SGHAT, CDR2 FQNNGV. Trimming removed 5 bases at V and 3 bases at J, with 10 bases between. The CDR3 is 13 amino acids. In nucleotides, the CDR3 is TGTGCCAGCAGCGGCGACAGACACACTGAAGCTTTCTTT. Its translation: CASSGDRHTEAFF. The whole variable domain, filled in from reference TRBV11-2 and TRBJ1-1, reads EAGVAQSPRYKIIEKRQSVAFWCNPISGHATLYWYQQILGQGPKLLIQFQNNGVVDDSQLPKDRFSAERLKGVDSTLKIQPAKLEDSAVYLCASSGDRHTEAFFGQGTRLTVV.

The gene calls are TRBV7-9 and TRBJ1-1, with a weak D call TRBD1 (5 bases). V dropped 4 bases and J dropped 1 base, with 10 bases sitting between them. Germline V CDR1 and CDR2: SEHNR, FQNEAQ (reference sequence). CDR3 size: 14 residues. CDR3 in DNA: TGTGCCAGCAGCTGGGGCCCCCGGAACACTGAAGCTTTCTTT. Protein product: CASSWGPRNTEAFF.